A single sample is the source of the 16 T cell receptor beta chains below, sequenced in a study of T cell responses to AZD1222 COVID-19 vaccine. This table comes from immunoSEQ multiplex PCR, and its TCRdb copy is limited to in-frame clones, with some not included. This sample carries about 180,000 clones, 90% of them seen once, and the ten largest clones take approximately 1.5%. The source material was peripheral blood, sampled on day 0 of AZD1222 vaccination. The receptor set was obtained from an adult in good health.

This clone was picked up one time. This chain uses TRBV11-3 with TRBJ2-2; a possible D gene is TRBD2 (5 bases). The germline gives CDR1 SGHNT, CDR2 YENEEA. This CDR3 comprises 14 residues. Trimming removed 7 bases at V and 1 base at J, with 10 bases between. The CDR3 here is CASKLALNTGELFF. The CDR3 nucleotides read TGTGCCAGCAAGCTAGCCCTGAACACCGGGGAGCTGTTTTTT.

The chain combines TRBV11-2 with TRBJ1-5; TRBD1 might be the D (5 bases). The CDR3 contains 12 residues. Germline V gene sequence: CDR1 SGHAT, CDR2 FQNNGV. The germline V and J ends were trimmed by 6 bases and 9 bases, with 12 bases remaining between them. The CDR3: CASRTALGPQHF. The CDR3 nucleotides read TGTGCCAGCAGGACAGCCCTCGGGCCCCAGCATTTT. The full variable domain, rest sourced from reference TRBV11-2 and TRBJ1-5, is EAGVAQSPRYKIIEKRQSVAFWCNPISGHATLYWYQQILGQGPKLLIQFQNNGVVDDSQLPKDRFSAERLKGVDSTLKIQPAKLEDSAVYLCASRTALGPQHFGDGTRLSIL.

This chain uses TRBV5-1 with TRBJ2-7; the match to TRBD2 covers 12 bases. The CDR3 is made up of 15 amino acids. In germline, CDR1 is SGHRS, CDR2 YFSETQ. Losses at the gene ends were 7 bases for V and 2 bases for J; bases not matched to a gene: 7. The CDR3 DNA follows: TGCGCCAGCTACCCGACTAGCGGGGGAACCTACGAGCAGTACTTC. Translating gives CASYPTSGGTYEQYF.

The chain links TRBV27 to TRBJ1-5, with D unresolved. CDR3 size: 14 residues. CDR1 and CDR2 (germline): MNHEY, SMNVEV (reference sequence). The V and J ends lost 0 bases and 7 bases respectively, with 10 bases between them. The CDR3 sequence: CASSLSGIGQPQHF. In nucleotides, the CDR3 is TGTGCCAGCAGTTTATCAGGGATCGGACAGCCCCAGCATTTT.

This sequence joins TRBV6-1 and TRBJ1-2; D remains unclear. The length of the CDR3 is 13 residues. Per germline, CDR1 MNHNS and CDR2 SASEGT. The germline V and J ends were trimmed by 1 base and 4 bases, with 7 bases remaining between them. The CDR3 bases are TGTGCCAGCAGTGAAGAGAGGGCCTATGGCTACACCTTC. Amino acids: CASSEERAYGYTF.

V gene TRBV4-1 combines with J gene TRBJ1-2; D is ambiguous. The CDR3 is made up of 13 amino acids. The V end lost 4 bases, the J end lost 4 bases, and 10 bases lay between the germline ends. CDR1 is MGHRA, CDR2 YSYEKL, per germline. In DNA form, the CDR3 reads TGCGCCAGCAGCCCACATAAGAGCTATGGCTACACCTTC. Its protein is CASSPHKSYGYTF.

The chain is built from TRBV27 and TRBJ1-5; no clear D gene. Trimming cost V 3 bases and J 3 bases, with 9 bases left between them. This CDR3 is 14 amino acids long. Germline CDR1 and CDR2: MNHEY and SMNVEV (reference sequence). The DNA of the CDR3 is TGTGCCAGCAGTTTGGTCGGCTTCAATCAGCCCCAGCATTTT. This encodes CASSLVGFNQPQHF.

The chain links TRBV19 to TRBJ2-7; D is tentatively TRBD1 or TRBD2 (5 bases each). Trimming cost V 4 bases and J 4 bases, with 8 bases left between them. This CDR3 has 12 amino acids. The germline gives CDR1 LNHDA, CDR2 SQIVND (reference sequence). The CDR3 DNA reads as TGTGCCAGTAGTACGAGGGGTTACGAGCAGTACTTC. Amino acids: CASSTRGYEQYF.

CDR3 sequence: CASKTDRGADTQYF. Written as DNA, the CDR3 is TGTGCCAGTAAGACGGACAGGGGTGCAGATACGCAGTATTTT. The chain links TRBV19 to TRBJ2-3, with 9 bases that match TRBD1. CDR1 and CDR2 from the germline V gene are LNHDA and SQIVND (reference sequence). The J segment lost 4 bases and the V segment lost 7 bases, leaving 6 bases of the junction unmatched. The CDR3 totals 14 residues.

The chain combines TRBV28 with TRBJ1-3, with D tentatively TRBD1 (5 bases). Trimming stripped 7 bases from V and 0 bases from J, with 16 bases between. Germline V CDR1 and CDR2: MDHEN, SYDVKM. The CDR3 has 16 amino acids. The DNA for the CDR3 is TGTGCCAGCACCCTCGCGGGGGATCCCTCTGGAAACACCATATATTTT. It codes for CASTLAGDPSGNTIYF. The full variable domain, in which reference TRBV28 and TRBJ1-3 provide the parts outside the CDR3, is DVKVTQSSRYLVKRTGEKVFLECVQDMDHENMFWYRQDPGLGLRLIYFSYDVKMKEKGDIPEGYSVSREKKERFSLILESASTNQTSMYLCASTLAGDPSGNTIYFGEGSWLTVV.

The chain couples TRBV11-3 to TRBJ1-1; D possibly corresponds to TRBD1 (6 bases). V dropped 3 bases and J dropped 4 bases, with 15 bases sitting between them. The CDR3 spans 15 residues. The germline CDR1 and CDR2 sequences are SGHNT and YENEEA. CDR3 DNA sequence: TGTGCCAGCAGCTTTGCAGGGGTATCTGTCACTGAAGCTTTCTTT. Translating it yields CASSFAGVSVTEAFF.

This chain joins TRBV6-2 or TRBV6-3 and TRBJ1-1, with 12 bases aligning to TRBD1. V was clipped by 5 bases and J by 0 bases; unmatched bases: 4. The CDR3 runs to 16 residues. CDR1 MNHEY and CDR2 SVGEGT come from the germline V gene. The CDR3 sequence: CASSRGQGAMNTEAFF. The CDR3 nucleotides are TGTGCCAGCAGTAGGGGACAGGGGGCGATGAACACTGAAGCTTTCTTT.

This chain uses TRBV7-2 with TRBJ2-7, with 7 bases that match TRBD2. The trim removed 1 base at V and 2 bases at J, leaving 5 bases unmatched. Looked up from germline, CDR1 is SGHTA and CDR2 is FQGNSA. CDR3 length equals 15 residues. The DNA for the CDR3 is TGTGCCAGCAGCTTAGAGGCTAGCGGCCCCTACGAGCAGTACTTC. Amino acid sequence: CASSLEASGPYEQYF.

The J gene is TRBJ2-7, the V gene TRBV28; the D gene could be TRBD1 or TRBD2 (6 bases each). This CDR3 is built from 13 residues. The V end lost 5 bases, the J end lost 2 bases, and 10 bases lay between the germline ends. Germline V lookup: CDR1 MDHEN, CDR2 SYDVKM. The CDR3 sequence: CASSRGPTYEQYF. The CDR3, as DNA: TGTGCCAGCAGTCGGGGGCCCACCTACGAGCAGTACTTC.

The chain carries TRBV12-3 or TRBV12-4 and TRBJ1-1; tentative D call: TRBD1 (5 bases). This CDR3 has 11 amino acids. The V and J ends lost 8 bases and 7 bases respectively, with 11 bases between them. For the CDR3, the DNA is TGTGCCAGCCCCTACAGGCTTGAAGCTTTCTTT. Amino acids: CASPYRLEAFF.

The CDR3 DNA is TGTGCCAGCAGTAGGGCGGAGGGGAGGGACATTCAGTACTTC. This gives the protein CASSRAEGRDIQYF. This chain connects TRBV6-5 to TRBJ2-4; 7 nucleotides line up with TRBD2. The CDR3 runs 14 residues. The germline gives CDR1 MNHEY, CDR2 SVGAGI. The ends lost 5 bases at V and 8 bases at J; junction bases unmatched: 9.